This TCR beta chain was documented in a study of blood T cell repertoires in COVID-19. How the authors handled the data: Nucleated cell counts were estimated from reference gene primer amplification. Assay: immunoSEQ multiplex PCR; the TCRdb copy retains only in-frame clones and omits some. V and J calls and clone size are given by that table; D and trimming were obtained from the DNA. The profile shows about 98,000 clones, 84% of them singletons. Sequenced input: peripheral blood. This TCR derives from a man between 40 and 49 years old with active or convalescent COVID-19.

The CDR3, as DNA: TGTGCCAGCAGCTTATTCTTAGCGGGGGAAACCTACGAGCAGTACTTC. It is translated as CASSLFLAGETYEQYF. This chain links TRBV7-9 with TRBJ2-7, with TRBD2 identical over 9 bases. The CDR3 loop spans 16 amino acids. V lost 2 bases, J lost 2 bases, and 7 bases stayed unmatched. Germline V gene lookup returns CDR1 SEHNR and CDR2 FQNEAQ (reference sequence).